This note documents a single TCR beta chain sequence. Its cognate antigen is unknown. These data come from a study of beta chain features in type 1 diabetes. Study-level results: TCRB CDR3s were moderately but significantly shorter in Type 1 diabetes patients in all four CD4+ subsets. The study found that naive, central memory and Treg TCRB repertoires appeared more similar in patients than in healthy donors. Any HLA-type effect on TCRB rearrangement remained unresolved here.

TCRB transcripts that were expressed got sequenced, as all of the isolated RNA had been reverse transcribed. Generated by immunoSEQ multiplex PCR, the TCRdb table keeps only in-frame clones and is missing some. Found here are 330,000 or so clones, roughly 12% of them singletons; the top ten hold 0.0095% to 0.012%. There are 13 residues in the CDR3. Germline values: CDR1 SQVTM, CDR2 ANQGSEA. The germline V and J ends were trimmed by 1 base and 3 bases, with 10 bases remaining between them. This TCR derives from a woman between 18 and 29 years old with type 1 diabetes. The rearrangement links TRBV29-1 to TRBJ2-7, with D perhaps matching TRBD1 (5 bases). The sample comprised naive CD4+ T cells from blood. Written as DNA, the CDR3 is TGCAGCGTTGAAGTAAGGGGATACTACGAGCAGTACTTC. This translates into CSVEVRGYYEQYF.